This TCR beta chain was obtained from a study of spatial heterogeneity in lung cancer. Study overall: Fewer alpha-chain than beta-chain sequences were consistently detected. The average appearance count of each unique TCR and UMI combination in raw reads was more than 9.5.

Specified time point: sample taken at primary tumor resection. Unsorted samples of tumor, nontumor lung or frozen PBMC had their whole RNA sequenced. The germline gives CDR1 SQVTM, CDR2 ANQGSEA. Trimming pared 5 bases from V and 8 bases from J, leaving 13 bases between. The CDR3 length is 12 residues. This clonotype was observed a handful of times. One entry per CDR3 protein, called by TCRdb with MiXCR from the 5' RACE reads. The sample contains some 83,000 distinct CDR3 sequences, 15% to 20% of which appear only once. Material: PBMCs, obtained at surgery. The receptor was isolated from a male donor with early-stage non-small cell lung cancer. This chain links TRBV29-1 with TRBJ2-1, with D possibly being TRBD2 (5 bases). CDR3: CSVPRQLDEQFF. CDR3 bases: TGCAGCGTTCCCAGACAACTAGATGAGCAGTTCTTC.